Below, 26 T cell receptor beta chains from the same sample are listed, as sequenced in a study of identical twins. MiXCR, run by TCRdb on the 5' RACE reads, gives a single entry per CDR3 protein. The table lists some 900,000 distinct CDR3 sequences, more than 9% of them singletons. These sequences were also reported in another study, on yellow fever vaccine responses in identical twins.

Source material: PBMCs. Every receptor here comes from a woman between 18 and 30 years old in good health.

The chain combines TRBV12-3 or TRBV12-4 with TRBJ2-5; 9 nucleotides agree with TRBD1. This CDR3 has 16 residues. Trimming removed 7 bases from V and 2 bases from J; junction bases left unmatched: 11. The CDR3 loop is CASTGQGELSQETQYF. The CDR3 nucleotides read TGTGCCAGCACGGGACAGGGCGAGTTATCGCAAGAGACCCAGTACTTC.

The table lists this clonotype with a few counts. The chain joins TRBV29-1 to TRBJ2-7; TRBD1 agrees at 8 bases. The CDR3 has 15 amino acids. Trimming removed 5 bases from V and 3 bases from J; junction bases left unmatched: 12. Germline V gives CDR1 SQVTM, CDR2 ANQGSEA. CDR3 protein: CSVRIPGQAVYEQYF. The CDR3 DNA reads as TGCAGCGTTAGGATCCCGGGACAGGCAGTCTACGAGCAGTACTTC.

This clonotype was seen many times. The chain carries TRBV27 and TRBJ1-1; 7 positions match TRBD1. The CDR3 extends over 15 amino acids. Germline-derived CDR1 and CDR2 are MNHEY and SMNVEV (reference sequence). V lost 4 bases and J lost 1; bases outside the gene matches: 6. CDR3 coding DNA: TGTGCCAGCAGTTCGGGACAGCCAGGGAACACTGAAGCTTTCTTT. Protein: CASSSGQPGNTEAFF.

This chain joins TRBV3-1 and TRBJ2-3, with TRBD2 matching over 12 bases. Germline lookup yields CDR1 LGHDT and CDR2 YNNKEL (reference sequence). The CDR3 extends over 16 amino acids. V dropped 3 bases and J dropped 3; count of bases not matched to a gene: 4. The CDR3 DNA reads as TGTGCCAGCAGCCACCGGACTAGCGGGAAGACAGATACGCAGTATTTT. Its protein is CASSHRTSGKTDTQYF.

This clonotype was counted between two and nine times. J is TRBJ2-2 and V is TRBV10-3, with TRBD2 identical over 10 bases. V was pared by 6 bases and J by 0 bases, with 1 base of the junction left unmatched. Per germline, CDR1 ENHRY and CDR2 SYGVKD. This CDR3 is 15 amino acids long. The CDR3 region is CAIRGLATNTGELFF. The CDR3 region has the DNA TGTGCCATCAGGGGACTAGCGACGAACACCGGGGAGCTGTTTTTT.

In its sample, this clonotype was seen a few times. V is TRBV9 and J is TRBJ2-1; TRBD2 matches at 9 bases. The length of the CDR3 is 16 residues. Germline-derived CDR1 and CDR2 are SGDLS and YYNGEE. The V and J ends lost 0 bases and 3 bases, in that order; junction bases with no gene match: 4. The CDR3 bases are TGTGCCAGCAGCGTAGGTGCGGGAGGGCTCTACAATGAGCAGTTCTTC. Amino acid sequence: CASSVGAGGLYNEQFF.

This clonotype has more than one count but fewer than ten. This chain connects TRBV29-1 to TRBJ2-6; no reliable D call. Germline CDR1 is SQVTM and CDR2 is ANQGSEA. CDR3 length equals 14 residues. Trimming stripped 1 base from V and 0 bases from J, with 4 bases between. CDR3 sequence: CSVEGRSGANVLTF. CDR3 bases: TGCAGCGTTGAAGGACGCTCTGGGGCCAACGTCCTGACTTTC.

The V gene is TRBV5-1, the J gene TRBJ2-7, with a tentative D call TRBD2 (5 bases). This CDR3 is 15 amino acids long. Between the trimmed V and J ends, which lost 0 bases and 6 bases, there was a span of 16 bases. Germline CDR1 and CDR2: SGHRS and YFSETQ. The CDR3 DNA follows: TGCGCCAGCAGCTTGGCGGATGTTAGTGGAGGCGAGCAGTACTTC. Protein product: CASSLADVSGGEQYF.

The J gene is TRBJ1-5, the V gene TRBV12-3 or TRBV12-4, with D uncertain. V was clipped by 3 bases and J by 0 bases, with 12 bases between them. This CDR3 has 16 amino acids. The CDR3 coding sequence is TGTGCCAGCAGTTTGACGGTCGTCGATAGCAATCAGCCCCAGCATTTT. Translating gives CASSLTVVDSNQPQHF.

The V call is TRBV5-5, the J call TRBJ2-1; 7 bases are shared with TRBD2. Germline V gene data show CDR1 as SGHKS and CDR2 as YYEKEE (reference sequence). CDR3 size: 15 residues. V was clipped by 1 base and J by 7 bases; unmatched bases: 8. The CDR3 bases are TGTGCCAGCAGCTTGTTCCGGGGGGAAGAGAATGAGCAGTTCTTC. Residues: CASSLFRGEENEQFF.

The chain links TRBV27 to TRBJ2-2; D unclear. The CDR3 runs 13 residues. Germline V gives CDR1 MNHEY, CDR2 SMNVEV (reference sequence). Trimming removed 3 bases from V and 7 bases from J, with 9 bases in between. In DNA form, the CDR3 reads TGTGCCAGCAGTTTCCCCAGAGGCGGGGAGCTGTTTTTT. It specifies CASSFPRGGELFF.

This chain joins TRBV20-1 and TRBJ2-1; 7 positions agree with TRBD2. The CDR3 contains 12 residues. V lost 6 bases to trimming and J lost 7 bases; unmatched junction nucleotides: 6. From germline, CDR1 is DFQATT and CDR2 SNEGSKA (reference sequence). Written as DNA, the CDR3 is TGCAGTGCGAGAAAAGCGGGGAATGAGCAGTTCTTC. This encodes CSARKAGNEQFF.

This sequence joins TRBV20-1 and TRBJ1-2, with D maybe TRBD1 (6 bases). The CDR3 has 13 amino acids. V dropped 5 bases and J dropped 0 bases, with 10 bases sitting between them. Germline V gene lookup returns CDR1 DFQATT and CDR2 SNEGSKA (reference sequence). The CDR3 sequence: CSASQGPNYGYTF. In DNA form, the CDR3 reads TGCAGTGCTTCACAGGGCCCTAACTATGGCTACACCTTC.

The V gene is TRBV5-1, the J gene TRBJ1-2, with 9 positions matching TRBD1. Germline loops: CDR1 SGHRS, CDR2 YFSETQ. V lost 4 bases to trimming and J lost 6 bases; unmatched junction nucleotides: 7. The CDR3 covers 14 residues. CDR3 coding DNA: TGCGCCAGCAGCCCACAGGGGGCGATGGATGGCTACACCTTC. Amino acids: CASSPQGAMDGYTF.

This clonotype was seen a few times. The chain is built from TRBV27 and TRBJ2-1, with 9 bases matching TRBD2. V dropped 5 bases and J dropped 0; count of bases not matched to a gene: 14. Germline V gives CDR1 MNHEY, CDR2 SMNVEV (reference sequence). The CDR3 totals 19 residues. CDR3 nucleotides: TGTGCCAGCAGTCGAACAGCGGGAGGCCCTTCTAGCTCCTACAATGAGCAGTTCTTC. It specifies CASSRTAGGPSSSYNEQFF.

This clonotype was seen a handful of times. The rearrangement joins TRBV12-3 or TRBV12-4 to TRBJ1-1; D ambiguous. The ends were cut back, 5 bases at V and 0 bases at J, with 13 bases in the middle. The CDR3 loop spans 15 amino acids. The CDR3 region has the DNA TGTGCCAGCAGTCCAGAGCTAGGAGTGAACACTGAAGCTTTCTTT. Protein product: CASSPELGVNTEAFF.

This clonotype occurred many times. This chain connects TRBV29-1 to TRBJ1-6; D not resolved. Germline V gene data show CDR1 as SQVTM and CDR2 as ANQGSEA. V was shortened by 2 bases and J by 8 bases, with 16 bases between the two germline ends. The CDR3 extends over 15 amino acids. The CDR3 DNA is TGCAGCGTTGAATCAAGGACTATACGGGATTCACCCCTCCACTTT. Translated, it gives CSVESRTIRDSPLHF.

The CDR3: CATSSGKAGGSYEQYF. The DNA for the CDR3 is TGTGCCACCAGTAGCGGAAAAGCAGGGGGCTCCTACGAGCAGTACTTC. This chain connects TRBV24-1 to TRBJ2-7; 7 nucleotides align to TRBD1. The V gene end was trimmed by 6 bases and the J gene end by 0 bases; junction bases not matched to a gene: 10. The length of the CDR3 is 16 residues. Looked up from germline, CDR1 is KGHDR and CDR2 is SFDVKD.

The rearrangement links TRBV19 to TRBJ2-7; TRBD1 agrees at 7 bases. The germline V gene has CDR1 LNHDA and CDR2 SQIVND (reference sequence). The CDR3 extends over 16 amino acids. The DNA of the CDR3 is TGTGCTTGGACGACAGGGAAAGGTGTCGGGACCTACGAGCAGTACTTC. Translating it yields CAWTTGKGVGTYEQYF.

The CDR3 region is CASSLSGGREDTQYF. The CDR3 DNA follows: TGCGCCAGCAGCCTATCGGGGGGGCGTGAAGATACGCAGTATTTT. The V gene is TRBV5-1, the J gene TRBJ2-3, with 8 bases matching TRBD2. The CDR3 is 15 amino acids. Germline CDR1 SGHRS, CDR2 YFSETQ. V shed 4 bases, J shed 5 bases, and the junction held 9 bases outside the gene matches.

This clonotype was counted only a few times. The chain joins TRBV12-3 or TRBV12-4 to TRBJ1-5, with TRBD1 matching 10 bases. J was trimmed by 7 bases and V by 0 bases; bases with no gene match: 3. There are 15 residues in the CDR3. The CDR3 sequence is CASSLATGGGQPQHF. CDR3 nucleotide sequence: TGTGCCAGCAGTTTAGCGACAGGGGGCGGGCAGCCCCAGCATTTT.

This chain links TRBV20-1 with TRBJ1-1; D gene ambiguous. V was clipped by 7 bases and J by 1 base, with 16 bases between them. The germline gives CDR1 DFQATT, CDR2 SNEGSKA (reference sequence). This CDR3 comprises 14 residues. CDR3 coding DNA: TGCAGTGGAATTTTTGGTTCCTCGAACACTGAAGCTTTCTTT. Translation: CSGIFGSSNTEAFF.

This clonotype was seen more than once but under ten times. The chain uses TRBV7-2 and TRBJ2-1; 7 nucleotides line up with TRBD2. CDR1 SGHTA and CDR2 FQGNSA come from the germline V gene. The V segment lost 0 bases and the J segment 7 bases; nucleotides outside the gene matches: 12. The CDR3 contains 17 residues. CDR3: CASSLAKVVAGQNEQFF. In DNA, the CDR3 is TGTGCCAGCAGCTTAGCGAAGGTGGTAGCGGGCCAGAATGAGCAGTTCTTC.

This chain connects TRBV20-1 to TRBJ2-2; 8 bases map to TRBD1. V was clipped by 2 bases and J by 2 bases; unmatched bases: 4. The CDR3 sequence is 15 residues long. The germline V gene has CDR1 DFQATT and CDR2 SNEGSKA (reference sequence). CDR3 residues: CSARPTGGNTGELFF. CDR3 DNA: TGCAGTGCTAGACCTACAGGGGGAAACACCGGGGAGCTGTTTTTT.

The chain uses TRBV20-1 and TRBJ2-1; no reliable D call. The CDR3 loop spans 14 amino acids. Germline assignment: CDR1 DFQATT and CDR2 SNEGSKA (reference sequence). V lost 3 bases and J 0 bases, leaving 9 bases between the germline ends. Written as DNA, the CDR3 is TGCAGTGCTAGTCGGTGGAGCTCCTACAATGAGCAGTTCTTC. Translating gives CSASRWSSYNEQFF.

V and J are TRBV20-1 and TRBJ2-1; unclear D gene. The CDR3 is 13 amino acids. V lost 2 bases and J 2 bases, leaving 7 bases between the germline ends. Germline loops: CDR1 DFQATT, CDR2 SNEGSKA (reference sequence). CDR3 sequence reads: CSARIIPYNEQFF. Here the CDR3 DNA reads TGCAGTGCTAGAATCATACCCTACAATGAGCAGTTCTTC.